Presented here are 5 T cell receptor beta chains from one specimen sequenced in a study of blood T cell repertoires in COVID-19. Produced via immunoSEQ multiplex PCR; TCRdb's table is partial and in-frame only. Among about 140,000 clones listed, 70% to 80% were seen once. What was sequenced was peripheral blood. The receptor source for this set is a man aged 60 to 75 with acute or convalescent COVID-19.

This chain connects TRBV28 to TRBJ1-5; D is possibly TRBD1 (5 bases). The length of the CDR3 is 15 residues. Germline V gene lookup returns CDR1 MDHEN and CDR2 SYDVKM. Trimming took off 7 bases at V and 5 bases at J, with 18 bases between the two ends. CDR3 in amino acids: CASTSRRGGDQPQHF. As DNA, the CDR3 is TGTGCCAGCACCTCTCGTCGGGGGGGGGATCAGCCCCAGCATTTT. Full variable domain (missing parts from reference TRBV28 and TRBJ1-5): DVKVTQSSRYLVKRTGEKVFLECVQDMDHENMFWYRQDPGLGLRLIYFSYDVKMKEKGDIPEGYSVSREKKERFSLILESASTNQTSMYLCASTSRRGGDQPQHFGDGTRLSIL.

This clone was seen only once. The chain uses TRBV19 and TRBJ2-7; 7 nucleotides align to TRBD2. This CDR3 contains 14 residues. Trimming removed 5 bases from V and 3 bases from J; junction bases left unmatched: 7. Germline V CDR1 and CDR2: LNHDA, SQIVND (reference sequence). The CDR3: CASSSQVAGYEQYF. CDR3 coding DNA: TGTGCCAGTAGTTCCCAGGTAGCGGGCTACGAGCAGTACTTC.

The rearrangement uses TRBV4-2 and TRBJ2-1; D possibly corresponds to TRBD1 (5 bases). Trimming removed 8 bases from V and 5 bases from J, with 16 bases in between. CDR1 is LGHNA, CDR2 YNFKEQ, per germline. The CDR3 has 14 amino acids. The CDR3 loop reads CASSTSGFNNEQFF. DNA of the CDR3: TGTGCCAGCTCGACCTCAGGGTTCAACAATGAGCAGTTCTTC.

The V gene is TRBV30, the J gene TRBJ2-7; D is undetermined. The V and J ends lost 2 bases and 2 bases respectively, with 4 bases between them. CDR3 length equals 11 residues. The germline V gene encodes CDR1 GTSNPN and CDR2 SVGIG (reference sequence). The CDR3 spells CAWSQAYEQYF. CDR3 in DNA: TGTGCCTGGAGTCAGGCCTACGAGCAGTACTTC. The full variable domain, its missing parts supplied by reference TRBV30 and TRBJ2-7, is SQTIHQWPATLVQPVGSPLSLECTVEGTSNPNLYWYRQAAGRGLQLLFYSVGIGQISSEVPQNLSASRPQDRQFILSSKKLLLSDSGFYLCAWSQAYEQYFGPGTRLTVT.

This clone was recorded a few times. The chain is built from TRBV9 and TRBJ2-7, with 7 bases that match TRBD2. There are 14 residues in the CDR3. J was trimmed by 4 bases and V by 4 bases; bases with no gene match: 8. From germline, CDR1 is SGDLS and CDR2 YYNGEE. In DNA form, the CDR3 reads TGTGCCAGCAGCAGAGGGGACGGGGGGTACGAGCAGTACTTC. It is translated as CASSRGDGGYEQYF.